These T cell receptor beta chains were read from a single sample in a study of blood T cell repertoires in COVID-19. Measured with immunoSEQ multiplex PCR; TCRdb has only the in-frame clones, and not every one. The sample contains approximately 300,000 clones, 90% to 95% of which appear only once. Sequencing was performed on PBMCs or T cells enriched from blood (not recorded which). The receptors derive from a woman in her 30s who had been exposed to COVID-19. The CDR3 runs from the conserved cysteine through the conserved F or W. D genes are given only for firm matches. Some rows have no size entry. The others give once, few or many, or a class for an expanded clone.

abundance: .; len: 12; v_gene: TRBV3-1/TRBV3-2; j_gene: TRBJ1-1; d_gene: .; CDR3aa: CASSPPRGKAFF; CDR3nt: TGTGCCAGCAGCCCACCCCGGGGGAAAGCTTTCTTT
abundance: .; len: 14; v_gene: TRBV11-2; j_gene: TRBJ2-7; d_gene: .; CDR3aa: CASSLLRYSYEQYF; CDR3nt: TGTGCCAGCAGCTTATTACGGTACTCCTACGAGCAGTACTTC
abundance: once; len: 14; v_gene: TRBV24-1; j_gene: TRBJ2-7; d_gene: TRBD1; CDR3aa: CATSDVGQGARQYF; CDR3nt: TGTGCCACCAGTGACGTCGGACAGGGGGCTAGGCAGTACTTC
abundance: .; len: 14; v_gene: TRBV3-1/TRBV3-2; j_gene: TRBJ1-1; d_gene: .; CDR3aa: CASSRRYGGTEAFF; CDR3nt: TGTGCCAGCAGCCGACGGTACGGGGGGACTGAAGCTTTCTTT
abundance: few; len: 13; v_gene: TRBV12-3/TRBV12-4; j_gene: TRBJ1-3; d_gene: .; CDR3aa: CASRTDGGNTIYF; CDR3nt: TGTGCCAGCAGGACCGACGGGGGGAACACCATATATTTT
abundance: .; len: 15; v_gene: TRBV19; j_gene: TRBJ2-1; d_gene: TRBD1; CDR3aa: CASSIGQGAYNEQFF; CDR3nt: TGTGCCAGTAGTATAGGCCAGGGGGCGTACAATGAGCAGTTCTTC
abundance: .; len: 12; v_gene: TRBV10-3; j_gene: TRBJ1-3; d_gene: .; CDR3aa: CAIGTGGDTIYF; CDR3nt: TGTGCCATCGGGACGGGAGGTGACACCATATATTTT
abundance: .; len: 14; v_gene: TRBV5-1; j_gene: TRBJ2-1; d_gene: TRBD1; CDR3aa: CASSPRQGHNEQFF; CDR3nt: TGCGCCAGCAGCCCGAGACAGGGGCACAATGAGCAGTTCTTC
abundance: once; len: 15; v_gene: TRBV5-1; j_gene: TRBJ1-1; d_gene: .; CDR3aa: CASSLGGLRNTEAFF; CDR3nt: TGCGCCAGCAGCTTGGGCGGACTGAGGAACACTGAAGCTTTCTTT
abundance: .; len: 15; v_gene: TRBV18; j_gene: TRBJ1-4; d_gene: .; CDR3aa: CASSAQGATNEKLFF; CDR3nt: TGTGCCAGCTCAGCGCAGGGTGCAACTAATGAAAAACTGTTTTTT
abundance: .; len: 18; v_gene: TRBV4-2; j_gene: TRBJ1-6; d_gene: TRBD1; CDR3aa: CASSQDSGTGDYNSPLHF; CDR3nt: TGTGCCAGCAGCCAAGACTCCGGGACAGGCGATTATAATTCACCCCTCCACTTT
abundance: .; len: 17; v_gene: TRBV10-3; j_gene: TRBJ1-5; d_gene: .; CDR3aa: CAISAVGQGQAVQPQHF; CDR3nt: TGTGCCATCAGTGCCGTAGGTCAGGGTCAAGCAGTTCAGCCCCAGCATTTT
abundance: .; len: 11; v_gene: TRBV19; j_gene: TRBJ1-6; d_gene: .; CDR3aa: CASSREGSLHF; CDR3nt: TGTGCCAGTAGCCGGGAGGGGTCCCTCCACTTT
abundance: .; len: 17; v_gene: TRBV6-2/TRBV6-3; j_gene: TRBJ2-3; d_gene: .; CDR3aa: CASSYPLARGSTDTQYF; CDR3nt: TGTGCCAGCAGTTACCCGCTAGCGAGGGGATCCACAGATACGCAGTATTTT
abundance: .; len: 17; v_gene: TRBV19; j_gene: TRBJ2-3; d_gene: .; CDR3aa: CASSILRLASSTDTQYF; CDR3nt: TGTGCCAGTAGTATCCTCCGGCTAGCCTCTAGCACAGATACGCAGTATTTT
abundance: .; len: 15; v_gene: TRBV4-1; j_gene: TRBJ2-3; d_gene: TRBD1; CDR3aa: CASSRVDRAPDTQYF; CDR3nt: TGCGCCAGCAGCCGAGTAGACAGGGCTCCAGATACGCAGTATTTT
abundance: once; len: 16; v_gene: TRBV28; j_gene: TRBJ2-4; d_gene: TRBD2; CDR3aa: CASRKLAVTSKNIQYF; CDR3nt: TGTGCCAGCAGAAAACTAGCGGTAACGTCCAAAAACATTCAGTACTTC
abundance: .; len: 15; v_gene: TRBV7-9; j_gene: TRBJ1-1; d_gene: TRBD1; CDR3aa: CASSSYRDRDTEAFF; CDR3nt: TGTGCCAGCAGCTCATACCGGGACAGGGACACTGAAGCTTTCTTT